These T cell receptor beta chains were read from a single sample in a study of shared clonotypes between healthy human individuals. The protocol was immunoSEQ multiplex PCR, while the TCRdb copy is restricted to in-frame clones and leaves out a portion. The sample holds around 1.9 million clones, approximately 94% seen once. The sample was naive CD8+ T cells from PBMCs. The receptors derive from a man between 18 and 29 years old in good health. Some clones in this sample may be carry-over from other donors' samples. CDR3s include the opening cysteine and the closing phenylalanine or tryptophan. A D gene is named only where the DNA matches it firmly. Part of the rows lack a size; the others show once, few, many or a class for expanded clones.

j_gene	d_gene	abundance	v_gene	CDR3nt	CDR3aa
TRBJ1-1	.	.	TRBV5-8	TGTGCCAGCAGCCCGACGGGGGTAGGGTACACTGAAGCTTTCTTT	CASSPTGVGYTEAFF
TRBJ2-7	.	.	TRBV28	TGTGCCAGCAGTATGTTGGGGGGGACACTCTACGAGCAGTACTTC	CASSMLGGTLYEQYF
TRBJ2-7	TRBD1	.	TRBV7-2	TGTGCCAGCAGCTCCCCTTGGGACAGCTCCTACGAGCAGTACTTC	CASSSPWDSSYEQYF
TRBJ1-2	TRBD1	.	TRBV5-8	TGTGCCAGCAGCGAAAGAGGGACAGGGGGCGTCCTTGGCTACACCTTC	CASSERGTGGVLGYTF
TRBJ1-1	.	few	TRBV9	TGTGCCAGCAGCGTAGGGCCGCCTGCGAACACTGAAGCTTTCTTT	CASSVGPPANTEAFF
TRBJ2-7	TRBD1	.	TRBV4-3	TGCGCCAGCAGCCAAGAAGACACAGGGGCCTACGAGCAGTACTTC	CASSQEDTGAYEQYF
TRBJ1-6	.	.	TRBV4-1	TGCGCCAGCAGCCAAACAGGGAATTCACCCCTCCACTTT	CASSQTGNSPLHF
TRBJ2-5	.	.	TRBV4-1	TGCGCCAGCAGCCCACCACCAGGTGGGCAAGAGACCCAGTACTTC	CASSPPPGGQETQYF
TRBJ2-1	TRBD1	.	TRBV5-1	TGCGCCAGCAGCTGGGTGGCAGGGGGCGACTACAATGAGCAGTTCTTC	CASSWVAGGDYNEQFF
TRBJ1-5	.	few	TRBV4-1	TGCGCCAGCAGGGGGGGCTGGGGTGTCAATCAGCCCCAGCATTTT	CASRGGWGVNQPQHF
TRBJ2-2	.	.	TRBV7-8	TGTGCCAGCAGCCCCCCTTACACCTACCACACCGGGGAGCTGTTTTTT	CASSPPYTYHTGELFF
TRBJ1-5	.	once	TRBV5-6	TGTGCCAGCAGCTTGGCGGGGTATAGCAATCAGCCCCAGCATTTT	CASSLAGYSNQPQHF
TRBJ2-2	.	.	TRBV10-3	TGTGCCATCAGTGACCTGAACACCGGGGAGCTGTTTTTT	CAISDLNTGELFF
TRBJ2-7	TRBD2	.	TRBV4-1	TGCGCCAGCAGCCAAGATAGCCTAGCGGGAACCTACGAGCAGTACTTC	CASSQDSLAGTYEQYF
TRBJ2-7	.	.	TRBV13	TGTGCCAGCAGCTTTCCGGGGTCCTCCTACGAGCAGTACTTC	CASSFPGSSYEQYF
TRBJ1-1	TRBD1	.	TRBV19	TGTGCCAGTAGCCACCAGGGGGCGAACACTGAAGCTTTCTTT	CASSHQGANTEAFF